This TCR beta chain was identified during a study of blood T cells in healthy people across ages. Details on this clonotype: Its antigen is unknown.

A second roughly 6 to 11 cycle PCR used barcoded and J-beta primers. Tags on each cDNA molecule came from a template-switch adaptor with 12 random nucleotides. Samples each returned at least 2.5 million CDR3-containing paired-end reads. MiXCR, applied by TCRdb to the 5' RACE reads, yields one record per CDR3 protein. Here the sample spans about 720,000 distinct CDR3 sequences, over 20% being singletons. General study results and limits: Naive T cell percentage and TCR beta diversity correlated strongly. Because sorting was not performed, PBMCs prevented conclusive naive versus antigen-experienced comparison.

Sequences were obtained from blood. The source of this sequence is a man between 65 and 85 years old in good health.

In DNA, the CDR3 is TGTGCCAGCAGTGAATATAGGTGGGGGAACACTGAAGCTTTCTTT. Residues: CASSEYRWGNTEAFF. The chain carries TRBV25-1 and TRBJ1-1; D unclear. The germline CDR1 and CDR2 sequences are MGHDK and SYGVNS. CDR3 size: 15 residues. Trimming stripped 0 bases from V and 1 base from J, with 9 bases between.